Below, 17 T cell receptor beta chains from the same sample are listed, as sequenced in a study of T cell changes during pregnancy in multiple sclerosis. Sequenced by immunoSEQ multiplex PCR; TCRdb stores in-frame clones only, minus some. The table lists tens of thousands of clones, approximately 90% of them singletons. Here the sequenced sample was peripheral blood, taken in the second trimester of pregnancy. All receptors derive from a female donor in good health, enrolled as a control in a pregnancy study.

The rearrangement joins TRBV4-1 to TRBJ1-1, with 8 bases identical to TRBD1. The CDR3 length is 14 residues. With V trimmed by 1 base and J by 5 bases, 3 bases remained unmatched. The germline V gene has CDR1 MGHRA and CDR2 YSYEKL. CDR3 bases: TGCGCCAGCAGCCAAGGGACAGGGTGGACTGAAGCTTTCTTT. Residues: CASSQGTGWTEAFF.

The chain employs TRBV27 and TRBJ2-7; 11 nucleotides align to TRBD1. Germline V gives CDR1 MNHEY, CDR2 SMNVEV (reference sequence). J gave up 5 bases and V 6 bases, and 6 bases lay outside the gene matches. The CDR3 contains 14 residues. As DNA, the CDR3 is TGTGCCAGCAGCTCCGGGACAGGGGGGAACGAGCAGTACTTC. Protein sequence: CASSSGTGGNEQYF.

This clone appeared once. This sequence joins TRBV5-4 and TRBJ1-2; 8 bases are a match to TRBD1. J lost 2 bases, V lost 2 bases, and 5 bases had no gene match. The CDR3 spans 15 residues. The germline CDR1 and CDR2 sequences are SGHNT and YYREEE (reference sequence). CDR3: CASSFGAGGNYGYTF. For the CDR3, the DNA is TGTGCCAGCAGCTTTGGTGCAGGGGGCAACTATGGCTACACCTTC. The full variable domain, with the rest looked up from reference TRBV5-4 and TRBJ1-2, is ETGVTQSPTHLIKTRGQQVTLRCSSQSGHNTVSWYQQALGQGPQFIFQYYREEENGRGNFPPRFSGLQFPNYSSELNVNALELDDSALYLCASSFGAGGNYGYTFGSGTRLTVV.

The chain combines TRBV5-1 with TRBJ1-1; 8 nucleotides agree with TRBD1. Trimming at V came to 3 bases and at J to 0 bases, leaving 4 bases not matched to a gene. Germline CDR1 SGHRS, CDR2 YFSETQ. There are 15 residues in the CDR3. The CDR3 sequence: CASSSGTGLNTEAFF. The DNA of the CDR3 is TGCGCCAGCAGCTCTGGGACAGGATTGAACACTGAAGCTTTCTTT.

This clone was observed once. CDR3 sequence: CASSVAGGGGETQYF. DNA for the CDR3: TGTGCCAGCAGCGTAGCCGGCGGGGGGGGCGAGACCCAGTACTTC. The V call is TRBV9, the J call TRBJ2-5; TRBD2 agrees at 9 bases. Germline V CDR1 and CDR2: SGDLS, YYNGEE. With 0 bases clipped from V and 5 bases from J, the junction kept 5 bases outside the gene matches. This CDR3 spans 15 amino acids.

CDR3 residues: CSPRVSGFSTDTQYF. The CDR3 bases are TGCAGCCCCAGGGTTAGTGGCTTTAGCACAGATACGCAGTATTTT. The genes are TRBV29-1 and TRBJ2-3; perhaps TRBD1 as D (5 bases). The CDR3 runs 15 residues. The ends were cut back, 8 bases at V and 0 bases at J, with 18 bases in the middle. Germline assignment: CDR1 SQVTM and CDR2 ANQGSEA.

J is TRBJ2-7 and V is TRBV7-9; no clear D gene. V lost 5 bases to trimming and J lost 3 bases, with 14 bases between them. This CDR3 contains 14 residues. Germline CDR1 SEHNR, CDR2 FQNEAQ (reference sequence). The CDR3 sequence is CASSPNPTGYEQYF. The CDR3 DNA sequence: TGTGCCAGCAGCCCCAACCCCACCGGCTACGAGCAGTACTTC.

The gene calls are TRBV10-3 and TRBJ2-3; the match to TRBD2 covers 9 bases. CDR1 ENHRY and CDR2 SYGVKD come from the germline V gene. Losses at the gene ends were 4 bases for V and 4 bases for J; bases not matched to a gene: 9. The CDR3 sequence is 16 residues long. In DNA form, the CDR3 reads TGTGCCATCAGTGGGGCCGGCGGGGGGGCGGCAGATACGCAGTATTTT. Translation gives CAISGAGGGAADTQYF.

The table lists this clone with a count of one. This sequence joins TRBV30 and TRBJ2-2; D is uncertain. V dropped 1 base and J dropped 6 bases, with 6 bases sitting between them. Per germline, CDR1 GTSNPN and CDR2 SVGIG (reference sequence). CDR3 size: 12 residues. The CDR3 sequence is CAWSASAGELFF. Written as DNA, the CDR3 is TGTGCCTGGAGTGCCAGCGCCGGGGAGCTGTTTTTT.

The chain links TRBV28 to TRBJ1-4; TRBD1 matches at 10 bases. J gave up 1 base and V 5 bases, and 7 bases lay outside the gene matches. CDR3 length: 17 residues. CDR1 is MDHEN and CDR2 is SYDVKM in the germline V gene. CDR3 bases: TGTGCCAGCAGTCCGAGGGGACAGGGGAAAACTAATGAAAAACTGTTTTTT. Encoded protein: CASSPRGQGKTNEKLFF. The complete variable domain, with remaining parts taken from reference TRBV28 and TRBJ1-4, reads DVKVTQSSRYLVKRTGEKVFLECVQDMDHENMFWYRQDPGLGLRLIYFSYDVKMKEKGDIPEGYSVSREKKERFSLILESASTNQTSMYLCASSPRGQGKTNEKLFFGSGTQLSVL.

V usage is TRBV30 and J usage is TRBJ1-4; 8 positions agree with TRBD1. CDR3 length equals 13 residues. The V gene end was trimmed by 7 bases and the J gene end by 3 bases; junction bases not matched to a gene: 4. Looked up from germline, CDR1 is GTSNPN and CDR2 is SVGIG (reference sequence). The CDR3 DNA reads as TGTGCCTCACAGGGGGTCCCTAATGAAAAACTGTTTTTT. This sequence encodes CASQGVPNEKLFF.

This sequence joins TRBV7-2 and TRBJ2-7; 12 bases are shared with TRBD2. The V gene end was trimmed by 4 bases and the J gene end by 4 bases; junction bases not matched to a gene: 5. The germline V gene has CDR1 SGHTA and CDR2 FQGNSA. This CDR3 region has 15 residues. CDR3 coding DNA: TGTGCCAGCAGCTCCCGGACTAGCGGGGAATACGAGCAGTACTTC. It encodes CASSSRTSGEYEQYF.

This rearrangement joins TRBV5-1 to TRBJ2-2; D perhaps matches TRBD2 (5 bases). Germline V gives CDR1 SGHRS, CDR2 YFSETQ. Trimming pared 0 bases from V and 7 bases from J, leaving 16 bases between. This CDR3 region has 16 residues. CDR3 bases: TGCGCCAGCAGCTTGGGGGCTACTAGTTTTGGCGGGGAGCTGTTTTTT. Protein: CASSLGATSFGGELFF.

The J gene is TRBJ2-3, the V gene TRBV11-2; no firm D call. The CDR3 contains 13 residues. Trimming removed 4 bases from V and 2 bases from J, with 7 bases in between. Germline V gives CDR1 SGHAT, CDR2 FQNNGV. The CDR3 here is CASSSSFTDTQYF. The CDR3, as DNA: TGTGCCAGCAGCTCAAGCTTCACAGATACGCAGTATTTT.

This sequence joins TRBV6-5 and TRBJ2-7; 8 bases fit TRBD1. CDR3 length: 15 amino acids. Germline V gene lookup returns CDR1 MNHEY and CDR2 SVGAGI. V dropped 5 bases and J dropped 5; count of bases not matched to a gene: 11. CDR3: CASSPTGTGVHEQYF. The CDR3 DNA reads TGTGCCAGCAGTCCTACTGGGACAGGCGTCCACGAGCAGTACTTC.

The chain links TRBV5-1 to TRBJ1-2; 12 bases fit TRBD1. CDR3 length equals 16 residues. Trimming at V came to 4 bases and at J to 7 bases, leaving 11 bases not matched to a gene. CDR1 SGHRS and CDR2 YFSETQ come from the germline V gene. CDR3 sequence: CASSAGTGGRRGGYTF. DNA of the CDR3: TGCGCCAGCAGCGCAGGGACAGGGGGCCGGCGGGGTGGCTACACCTTC. Full variable domain (missing parts from reference TRBV5-1 and TRBJ1-2): KAGVTQTPRYLIKTRGQQVTLSCSPISGHRSVSWYQQTPGQGLQFLFEYFSETQRNKGNFPGRFSGRQFSNSRSEMNVSTLELGDSALYLCASSAGTGGRRGGYTFGSGTRLTVV.

This chain uses TRBV7-6 with TRBJ2-3, with TRBD1 matching 7 bases. J lost 4 bases, V lost 1 base, and 5 bases had no gene match. The V gene's germline CDR1 is SGHVS and CDR2 FNYEAQ. The CDR3 is 15 amino acids. CDR3 protein: CASSLGTGKADTQYF. The CDR3 DNA sequence: TGTGCCAGCAGCTTAGGGACAGGCAAGGCAGATACGCAGTATTTT.